This T cell receptor beta chain was sequenced during a study of cytomegalovirus exposure and HLA in healthy donors. V lost 0 bases to trimming and J lost 0 bases; unmatched junction nucleotides: 9. The CDR3 contains 19 residues. Germline CDR1 and CDR2: MGHRA and YSYEKL. Primers included in the PCR were 60 Vbeta and 13 Jbeta primers. Sequencing used immunoSEQ multiplex PCR; TCRdb keeps in-frame clones, though not all of them. The data contain 200,000 or so clones, roughly four fifths of them singletons. For this clone: Its specificity is not known.

Study outcomes and limitations: The likely explanation for a cluster of highly shared sequence variants was sequencing artifact. Listed as cytomegalovirus-associated were 150 to 200 TCR beta chains.

Input material: PBMCs. This rearrangement joins TRBV4-1 to TRBJ1-4, with 8 positions matching TRBD1. This clonotype was obtained from a woman aged 45-60 years in good health and CMV-seropositive. The CDR3 DNA reads as TGCGCCAGCAGCCAAGACGGGATCCAGGGGGCGACAACTAATGAAAAACTGTTTTTT. It encodes CASSQDGIQGATTNEKLFF.